This TCR beta chain is from a study of blood T cell repertoires in COVID-19. Authors' data handling: Scientists estimated how many nucleated cells there were by amplifying reference gene primers. Clones were read by immunoSEQ multiplex PCR, and TCRdb kept only the in-frame ones, dropping some. V and J calls and clone size are given by that table; D and trimming were obtained from the DNA. The table has more than 35,000 clones, about four fifths seen once; the top ten hold about 40%. This CDR3 contains 15 residues. After removal of 4 bases from V and 2 bases from J, the junction contained 9 bases not matched to a gene. Germline V gene data show CDR1 as SQVTM and CDR2 as ANQGSEA.

Sequenced input: peripheral blood. The receptor was isolated from a man older than 75 with active or convalescent COVID-19. The genes are TRBV29-1 and TRBJ2-3, with 7 nucleotides matching TRBD1. The CDR3 DNA sequence: TGCAGCGTTGGACAGGGCGCGGCTAACACAGATACGCAGTATTTT. Translated: CSVGQGAANTDTQYF.